These T cell receptor beta chains were read from a single sample in a study of cytomegalovirus exposure and HLA in healthy donors. Here immunoSEQ multiplex PCR was the method, and the copy in TCRdb shows in-frame clones only, minus some. The data contain about 180,000 clones, about 85% of them singletons. Sequenced input: PBMCs. The receptors were sampled from a man between 18 and 35 years old in good health and CMV-seropositive. Each CDR3 is given with its conserved first and last residue. A D gene is named only where the DNA matches it firmly. Clone size is not always given. Where it is, it says once, few, many or a class for expanded clones.

J gene | D gene | V gene | clone size | CDR3 protein | CDR3 DNA
TRBJ2-7 | TRBD2 | TRBV11-2 | NA | CASKRTSGSYEQYF | TGTGCCAGCAAACGGACTAGCGGCTCCTACGAGCAGTACTTC
TRBJ2-7 | NA | TRBV10-2 | NA | CASSDRQSEQYF | TGCGCCAGCAGTGATAGACAGTCAGAGCAGTACTTC
TRBJ2-7 | TRBD1 | TRBV5-5 | NA | CASSWTGGRNEQYF | TGTGCCAGCAGCTGGACAGGGGGTCGAAACGAGCAGTACTTC
TRBJ1-2 | NA | TRBV4-1 | once | CASSQVGANYGYTF | TGCGCCAGCAGCCAAGTAGGGGCTAACTATGGCTACACCTTC
TRBJ2-5 | NA | TRBV5-1 | NA | CASSLDSGLQETQYF | TGCGCCAGCAGCTTGGATTCGGGACTCCAAGAGACCCAGTACTTC
TRBJ1-2 | NA | TRBV7-2 | NA | CASSVGIQNYGYTF | TGTGCCAGCAGCGTAGGAATACAAAACTATGGCTACACCTTC
TRBJ2-1 | TRBD2 | TRBV30 | NA | CAWIGVGGGANEQFF | TGTGCCTGGATCGGGGTTGGCGGGGGGGCCAATGAGCAGTTCTTC
TRBJ2-7 | NA | TRBV6-1 | NA | CAASTNYEQYF | TGTGCCGCAAGCACGAACTACGAGCAGTACTTC
TRBJ2-3 | TRBD2 | TRBV7-2 | NA | CASSLVLTSGIADTQYF | TGTGCCAGCAGCTTAGTTCTGACTAGCGGGATAGCAGATACGCAGTATTTT
TRBJ2-2 | NA | TRBV5-4 | NA | CASTQGSTGELFF | TGTGCCAGCACCCAGGGATCCACCGGGGAGCTGTTTTTT
TRBJ2-7 | TRBD1 | TRBV5-1 | NA | CASSYGQGYEQYF | TGCGCCAGCAGTTACGGACAGGGCTACGAGCAGTACTTC
TRBJ2-1 | TRBD2 | TRBV25-1 | once | CASSESLAGDNEQFF | TGTGCCAGCAGTGAAAGTCTAGCGGGGGACAATGAGCAGTTCTTC
TRBJ1-1 | TRBD1 | TRBV13 | NA | CASSLGDRMNTEAFF | TGTGCCAGCAGCTTAGGGGACAGGATGAACACTGAAGCTTTCTTT
TRBJ2-7 | TRBD1 | TRBV7-9 | NA | CASSLTYRGDEQYF | TGTGCCAGCAGCTTAACCTACAGGGGAGACGAGCAGTACTTC
TRBJ1-2 | NA | TRBV2 | NA | CASSTGSSYGYTF | TGTGCCAGCAGTACCGGGAGCTCCTATGGCTACACCTTC
TRBJ2-5 | TRBD1 | TRBV30 | NA | CAWSATGAETQYF | TGTGCCTGGAGTGCGACAGGGGCAGAGACCCAGTACTTC
TRBJ1-4 | TRBD1 | TRBV5-1 | NA | CASSLMGQGNEKLFF | TGCGCCAGCAGCTTGATGGGACAGGGGAATGAAAAACTGTTTTTT
TRBJ2-7 | NA | TRBV6-5 | NA | CASRAGHEQYF | TGTGCCAGCAGGGCAGGGCACGAGCAGTACTTC
TRBJ1-1 | NA | TRBV28 | once | CASTLNSLNTEAFF | TGTGCCAGCACCTTAAACAGCTTGAACACTGAAGCTTTCTTT
TRBJ2-5 | TRBD2 | TRBV7-9 | NA | CASSSLAGVNREQETQYF | TGTGCCAGCAGCTCACTAGCGGGGGTAAACCGCGAACAAGAGACCCAGTACTTC
TRBJ2-5 | NA | TRBV28 | NA | CASSSSTAVGQETQYF | TGTGCCAGCAGTTCATCGACAGCAGTCGGGCAAGAGACCCAGTACTTC
TRBJ2-5 | NA | TRBV7-3 | NA | CASSLSSLETQYF | TGTGCCAGCAGCTTATCGAGTTTAGAGACCCAGTACTTC
TRBJ1-1 | NA | TRBV27 | NA | CASKKGGGVNTEAFF | TGTGCCAGCAAAAAGGGGGGAGGGGTGAACACTGAAGCTTTCTTT
TRBJ2-2 | TRBD2 | TRBV27 | NA | CASSLGGLSLDTGELFF | TGTGCCAGCAGTTTAGGGGGACTAAGTTTGGACACCGGGGAGCTGTTTTTT
TRBJ2-3 | TRBD2 | TRBV2 | NA | CASSLSRLAGADTQYF | TGTGCCAGCAGTCTTAGTCGACTAGCGGGAGCTGATACGCAGTATTTT
TRBJ2-7 | NA | TRBV10-3 | NA | CAISESTAASYEQYF | TGTGCCATCAGTGAGTCCACCGCGGCCTCCTACGAGCAGTACTTC
TRBJ2-7 | NA | TRBV11-1 | NA | CASSLGEAGEQYF | TGTGCCAGCAGCTTGGGGGAGGCGGGCGAGCAGTACTTC
TRBJ1-6 | TRBD1 | TRBV25-1 | NA | CASSVPGTGSPLHF | TGTGCCAGCAGTGTTCCCGGGACAGGTTCACCCCTCCACTTT
TRBJ2-1 | TRBD2 | TRBV5-1 | NA | CASSLALAGGFRDNEQFF | TGCGCCAGCAGCTTGGCCCTAGCGGGGGGTTTTAGGGACAATGAGCAGTTCTTC
TRBJ2-1 | TRBD1 | TRBV5-1 | NA | CASSRSQGGYNEQFF | TGCGCCAGCAGCCGGTCACAGGGGGGATACAATGAGCAGTTCTTC
TRBJ2-3 | TRBD2 | TRBV14 | few | CASSQLAGGADTQYF | TGTGCCAGCAGCCAACTAGCGGGAGGTGCGGATACGCAGTATTTT
TRBJ2-7 | NA | TRBV5-4 | NA | CASSRTDKYHEQYF | TGTGCCAGCAGCCGGACGGACAAGTACCACGAGCAGTACTTC
TRBJ1-6 | NA | TRBV4-1 | NA | CASSQGPPGGSPLHF | TGCGCCAGCAGCCAGGGGCCCCCGGGAGGTTCACCCCTCCACTTT
TRBJ2-3 | NA | TRBV6-1 | NA | CASVKRAGTDTQYF | TGTGCCAGCGTCAAAAGGGCGGGTACAGATACGCAGTATTTT
TRBJ2-1 | TRBD2 | TRBV18 | once | CASSLPGLAGGYNEQFF | TGTGCCAGCTCACTTCCGGGACTAGCGGGAGGGTACAATGAGCAGTTCTTC
TRBJ2-7 | TRBD1 | TRBV27 | NA | CASSQTGYEQYF | TGTGCCAGCAGTCAGACAGGGTACGAGCAGTACTTC
TRBJ1-2 | TRBD1 | TRBV7-9 | NA | CASSSPGQGYGYTF | TGTGCCAGCAGCAGCCCCGGACAGGGGTATGGCTACACCTTC
TRBJ2-2 | NA | TRBV5-1 | NA | CASSFGTANTGELFF | TGCGCCAGCAGCTTTGGGACTGCAAACACCGGGGAGCTGTTTTTT
TRBJ2-7 | TRBD1 | TRBV7-3 | NA | CASSTRDREWYEQYF | TGTGCCAGCAGCACCCGGGACAGGGAATGGTACGAGCAGTACTTC
TRBJ2-4 | TRBD1 | TRBV27 | NA | CASSQGQESLAKNIQYF | TGTGCCAGCAGTCAGGGACAGGAAAGTTTAGCCAAAAACATTCAGTACTTC
TRBJ2-5 | NA | TRBV15 | NA | CATSRDQGSSWETQYF | TGTGCCACCAGCAGAGATCAGGGAAGCAGTTGGGAGACCCAGTACTTC
TRBJ1-2 | NA | TRBV7-9 | few | CASSLQDRSPYGYTF | TGTGCCAGCAGCTTACAAGACAGGAGCCCGTATGGCTACACCTTC
TRBJ1-6 | NA | TRBV5-1 | few | CASSLAQQNSPLHF | TGCGCCAGCAGCTTGGCACAGCAAAATTCACCCCTCCACTTT
TRBJ2-7 | TRBD1 | TRBV6-5 | NA | CASSFLGGANYEQYF | TGTGCCAGCAGTTTCCTAGGGGGCGCAAACTACGAGCAGTACTTC
TRBJ2-1 | TRBD2 | TRBV28 | NA | CASSFSGGAPYNEQFF | TGTGCCAGCAGTTTTAGCGGGGGGGCGCCCTACAATGAGCAGTTCTTC
TRBJ2-3 | TRBD2 | TRBV20-1 | once | CSARAGVQYF | TGCAGTGCCAGGGCGGGGGTGCAGTATTTT
TRBJ2-1 | TRBD2 | TRBV18 | NA | CASSPPLLAGSYNEQFF | TGTGCCAGCTCACCCCCCCTCCTAGCGGGCTCCTACAATGAGCAGTTCTTC
TRBJ1-2 | TRBD1 | TRBV5-4 | NA | CASGRTGSIGYTF | TGTGCCAGCGGAAGGACAGGGTCGATCGGCTACACCTTC
TRBJ2-1 | NA | TRBV7-8 | NA | CASSLAERSYNEQFF | TGTGCCAGCAGCTTAGCGGAGCGTTCCTACAATGAGCAGTTCTTC
TRBJ2-7 | NA | TRBV5-6 | NA | CASTPEQGVFGYEQYF | TGTGCCAGCACCCCGGAACAGGGTGTATTTGGCTACGAGCAGTACTTC
TRBJ2-2 | TRBD1 | TRBV28 | NA | CASSPLGTATGELFF | TGTGCCAGCAGTCCCCTCGGGACAGCCACCGGGGAGCTGTTTTTT
TRBJ1-1 | TRBD1 | TRBV9 | once | CASSLQGMGTEAFF | TGTGCCAGCAGCCTACAGGGGATGGGGACTGAAGCTTTCTTT
TRBJ2-5 | TRBD1 | TRBV29-1 | NA | CSVAQDRAFQETQYF | TGCAGCGTTGCCCAGGACAGGGCCTTCCAAGAGACCCAGTACTTC
TRBJ2-7 | NA | TRBV27 | once | CASSLWSGDEQYF | TGTGCCAGCAGTTTATGGTCGGGGGACGAGCAGTACTTC
TRBJ2-7 | TRBD1 | TRBV28 | NA | CASSRGQGGLYEQYF | TGTGCCAGCAGCAGGGGACAGGGGGGACTCTACGAGCAGTACTTC
TRBJ2-3 | TRBD2 | TRBV5-1 | NA | CASSSQALTSGGSSTDTQYF | TGCGCCAGCAGCTCCCAAGCTCTGACTAGCGGGGGTTCTAGCACAGATACGCAGTATTTT
TRBJ2-7 | TRBD1 | TRBV4-1 | once | CASSQTTGDQYF | TGCGCCAGCAGCCAAACAACAGGGGATCAGTACTTC
TRBJ1-6 | TRBD1 | TRBV5-1 | NA | CASCLGTANSPLHF | TGCGCCAGCTGCCTGGGGACAGCCAATTCACCCCTCCACTTT